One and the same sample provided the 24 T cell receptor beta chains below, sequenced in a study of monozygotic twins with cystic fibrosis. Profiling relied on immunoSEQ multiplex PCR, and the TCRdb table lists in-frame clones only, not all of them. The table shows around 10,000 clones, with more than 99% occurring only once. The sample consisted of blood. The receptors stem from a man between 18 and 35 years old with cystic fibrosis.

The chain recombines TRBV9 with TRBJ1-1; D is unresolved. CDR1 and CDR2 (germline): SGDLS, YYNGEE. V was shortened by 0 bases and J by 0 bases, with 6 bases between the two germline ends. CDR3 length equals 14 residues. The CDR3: CASSVGKVNTEAFF. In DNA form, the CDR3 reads TGTGCCAGCAGCGTAGGAAAGGTGAACACTGAAGCTTTCTTT.

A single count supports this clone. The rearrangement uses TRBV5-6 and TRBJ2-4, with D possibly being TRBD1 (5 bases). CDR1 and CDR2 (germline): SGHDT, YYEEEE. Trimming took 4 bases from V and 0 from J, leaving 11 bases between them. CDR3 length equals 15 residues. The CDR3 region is CASSATGLAKNIQYF. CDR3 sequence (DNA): TGTGCCAGCAGCGCAACAGGTCTAGCCAAAAACATTCAGTACTTC.

Written as DNA, the CDR3 is TGTGCCAGCAGCGTACGTGAAGTTTACAGCACAGATACGCAGTATTTT. Translation gives CASSVREVYSTDTQYF. This chain connects TRBV9 to TRBJ2-3; no clear D gene. The CDR3 consists of 16 residues. Germline V CDR1 and CDR2: SGDLS, YYNGEE. V gave up 1 base and J gave up 0 bases, with 12 bases separating them.

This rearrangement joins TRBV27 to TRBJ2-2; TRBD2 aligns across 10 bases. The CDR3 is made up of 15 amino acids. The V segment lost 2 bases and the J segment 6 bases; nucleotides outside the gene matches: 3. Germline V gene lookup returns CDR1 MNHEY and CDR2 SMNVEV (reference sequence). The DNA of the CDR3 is TGTGCCAGCAGTTTAGGAGCGGGAGGGTCCGGGGAGCTGTTTTTT. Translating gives CASSLGAGGSGELFF.

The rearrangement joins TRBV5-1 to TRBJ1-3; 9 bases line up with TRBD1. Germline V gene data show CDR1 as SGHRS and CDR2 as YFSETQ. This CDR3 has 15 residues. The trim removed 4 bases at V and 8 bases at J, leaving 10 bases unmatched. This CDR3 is CASSVGDRAWDTIYF. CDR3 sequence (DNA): TGCGCCAGCAGCGTGGGGGACAGGGCGTGGGACACCATATATTTT.

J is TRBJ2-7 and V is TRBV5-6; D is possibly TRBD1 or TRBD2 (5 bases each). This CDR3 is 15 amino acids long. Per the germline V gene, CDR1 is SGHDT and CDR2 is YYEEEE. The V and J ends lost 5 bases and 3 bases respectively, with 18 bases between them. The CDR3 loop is CASSSSGTGLYEQYF. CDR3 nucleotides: TGTGCCAGCAGTTCATCCGGGACCGGGCTCTACGAGCAGTACTTC.

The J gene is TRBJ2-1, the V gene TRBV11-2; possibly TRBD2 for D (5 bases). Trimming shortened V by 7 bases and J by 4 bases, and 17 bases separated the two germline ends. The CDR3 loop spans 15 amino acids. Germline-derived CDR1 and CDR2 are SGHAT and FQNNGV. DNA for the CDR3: TGTGCCAGCAACGCGGGCCAAAGCGTGTACAATGAGCAGTTCTTC. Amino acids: CASNAGQSVYNEQFF.

This CDR3 reads CASSRTGGREQYF. Here the CDR3 DNA reads TGTGCCAGTAGTCGGACAGGGGGCCGGGAGCAGTACTTC. The rearrangement uses TRBV19 and TRBJ2-7; 11 bases match TRBD1. V lost 5 bases, J lost 7 bases, and 4 bases stayed unmatched. Germline V gene data show CDR1 as LNHDA and CDR2 as SQIVND (reference sequence). The CDR3 is 13 amino acids. The variable domain in full, with the rest retrieved from reference TRBV19 and TRBJ2-7, is DGGITQSPKYLFRKEGQNVTLSCEQNLNHDAMYWYRQDPGQGLRLIYYSQIVNDFQKGDIAEGYSVSREKKESFPLTVTSAQKNPTAFYLCASSRTGGREQYFGPGTRLTVT.

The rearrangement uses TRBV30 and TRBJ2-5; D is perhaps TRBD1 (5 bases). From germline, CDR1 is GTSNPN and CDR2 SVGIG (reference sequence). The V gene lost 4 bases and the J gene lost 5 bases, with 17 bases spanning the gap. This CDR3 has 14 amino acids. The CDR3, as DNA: TGTGCCTGGATCCAAGACAGTAGGGGTGAGACCCAGTACTTC. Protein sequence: CAWIQDSRGETQYF. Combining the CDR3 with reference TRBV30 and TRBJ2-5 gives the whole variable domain SQTIHQWPATLVQPVGSPLSLECTVEGTSNPNLYWYRQAAGRGLQLLFYSVGIGQISSEVPQNLSASRPQDRQFILSSKKLLLSDSGFYLCAWIQDSRGETQYFGPGTRLLVL.

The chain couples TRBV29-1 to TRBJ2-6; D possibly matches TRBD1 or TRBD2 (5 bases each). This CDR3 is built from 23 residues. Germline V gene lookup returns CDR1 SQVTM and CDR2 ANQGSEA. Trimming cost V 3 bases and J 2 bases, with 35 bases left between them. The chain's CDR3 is CSVDILRDLQSSVGNPGANVLTF. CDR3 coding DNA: TGCAGCGTTGATATACTCAGGGACCTACAATCCTCAGTGGGAAACCCTGGGGCCAACGTCCTGACTTTC.

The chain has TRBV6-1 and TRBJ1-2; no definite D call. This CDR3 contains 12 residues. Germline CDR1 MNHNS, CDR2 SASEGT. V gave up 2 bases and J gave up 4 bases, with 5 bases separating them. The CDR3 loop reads CASSETRYGYTF. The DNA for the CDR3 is TGTGCCAGCAGTGAAACCCGCTATGGCTACACCTTC.

The CDR3: CASIPGTANTEAFF. The CDR3, as DNA: TGTGCCAGCATCCCAGGGACCGCCAACACTGAAGCTTTCTTT. The rearrangement joins TRBV6-5 to TRBJ1-1; a weak D match, TRBD1 (5 bases). V shed 7 bases and J shed 2 bases, with 14 bases lying between them. The CDR3 extends over 14 amino acids. CDR1 and CDR2 (germline): MNHEY, SVGAGI.

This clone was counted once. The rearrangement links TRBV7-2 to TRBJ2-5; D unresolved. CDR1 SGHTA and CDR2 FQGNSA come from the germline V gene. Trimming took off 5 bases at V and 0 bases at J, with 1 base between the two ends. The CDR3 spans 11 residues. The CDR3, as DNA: TGTGCCAGCAGCAACCAAGAGACCCAGTACTTC. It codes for CASSNQETQYF. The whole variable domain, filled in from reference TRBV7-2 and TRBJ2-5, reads GAGVSQSPSNKVTEKGKDVELRCDPISGHTALYWYRQSLGQGLEFLIYFQGNSAPDKSGLPSDRFSAERTGGSVSTLTIQRTQQEDSAVYLCASSNQETQYFGPGTRLLVL.

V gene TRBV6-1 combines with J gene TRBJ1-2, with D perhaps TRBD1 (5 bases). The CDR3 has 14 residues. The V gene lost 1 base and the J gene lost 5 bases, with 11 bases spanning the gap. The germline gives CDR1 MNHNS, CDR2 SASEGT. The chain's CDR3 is CASSEGVGLYGYTF. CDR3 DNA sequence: TGTGCCAGCAGTGAAGGGGTGGGGCTTTATGGCTACACCTTC.

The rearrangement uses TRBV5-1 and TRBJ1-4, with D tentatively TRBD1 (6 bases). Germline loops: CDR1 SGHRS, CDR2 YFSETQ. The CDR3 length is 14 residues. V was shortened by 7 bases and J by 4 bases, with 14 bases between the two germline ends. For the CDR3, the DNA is TGCGCCAGCTGTAAGGGGGAGAGTAATGAAAAACTGTTTTTT. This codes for CASCKGESNEKLFF.

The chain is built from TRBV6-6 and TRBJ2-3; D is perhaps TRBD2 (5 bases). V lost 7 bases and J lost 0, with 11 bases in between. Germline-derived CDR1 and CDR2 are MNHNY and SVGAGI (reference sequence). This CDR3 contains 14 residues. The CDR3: CASTPGTSTDTQYF. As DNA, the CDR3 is TGTGCCAGCACCCCGGGAACTAGCACAGATACGCAGTATTTT.

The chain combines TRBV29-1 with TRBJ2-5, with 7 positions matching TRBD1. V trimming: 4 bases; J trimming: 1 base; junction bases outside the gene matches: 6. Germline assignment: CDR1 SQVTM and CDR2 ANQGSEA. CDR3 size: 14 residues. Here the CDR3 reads CSVASGGIQETQYF. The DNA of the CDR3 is TGCAGCGTTGCGTCAGGGGGAATCCAAGAGACCCAGTACTTC.

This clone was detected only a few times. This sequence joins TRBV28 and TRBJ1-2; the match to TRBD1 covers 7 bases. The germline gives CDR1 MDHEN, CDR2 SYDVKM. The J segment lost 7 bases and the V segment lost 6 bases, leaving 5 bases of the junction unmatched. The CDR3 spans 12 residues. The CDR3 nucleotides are TGTGCCAGCAGCACAGGGGCGAGTGGCTACACCTTC. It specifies CASSTGASGYTF.

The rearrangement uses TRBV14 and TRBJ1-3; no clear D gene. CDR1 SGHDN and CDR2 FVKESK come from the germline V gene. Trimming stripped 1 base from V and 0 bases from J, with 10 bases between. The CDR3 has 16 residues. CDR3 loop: CASSQGRVLSGNTIYF. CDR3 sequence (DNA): TGTGCCAGCAGCCAAGGTCGTGTGCTCTCTGGAAACACCATATATTTT.

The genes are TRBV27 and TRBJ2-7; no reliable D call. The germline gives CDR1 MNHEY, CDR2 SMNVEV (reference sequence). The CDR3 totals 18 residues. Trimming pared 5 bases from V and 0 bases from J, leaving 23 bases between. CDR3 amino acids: CASSPSPGVLISSYEQYF. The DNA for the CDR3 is TGTGCCAGCAGTCCCTCCCCCGGAGTCTTGATAAGCTCCTACGAGCAGTACTTC.

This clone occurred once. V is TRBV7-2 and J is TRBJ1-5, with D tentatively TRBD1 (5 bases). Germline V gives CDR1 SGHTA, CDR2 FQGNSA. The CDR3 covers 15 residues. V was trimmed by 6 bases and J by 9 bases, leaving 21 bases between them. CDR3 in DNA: TGTGCCAGCAGGATTCGGGACGGCGGTATTTGGCCCCAGCATTTT. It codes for CASRIRDGGIWPQHF.

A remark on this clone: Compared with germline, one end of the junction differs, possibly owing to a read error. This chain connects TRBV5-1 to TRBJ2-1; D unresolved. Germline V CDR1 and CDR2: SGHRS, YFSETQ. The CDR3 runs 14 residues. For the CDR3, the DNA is TGCGCCAGCAGCCCCCGGACCTCCGACAATGAGCAGTTCTTC. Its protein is CASSPRTSDNEQFF.

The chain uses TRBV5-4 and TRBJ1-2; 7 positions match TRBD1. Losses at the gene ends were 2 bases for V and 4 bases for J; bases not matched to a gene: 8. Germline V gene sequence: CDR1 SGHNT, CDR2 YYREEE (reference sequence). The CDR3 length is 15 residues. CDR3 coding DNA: TGTGCCAGCAGCTTTAGCGCCAGGGGGGCCTATGGCTACACCTTC. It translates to CASSFSARGAYGYTF.

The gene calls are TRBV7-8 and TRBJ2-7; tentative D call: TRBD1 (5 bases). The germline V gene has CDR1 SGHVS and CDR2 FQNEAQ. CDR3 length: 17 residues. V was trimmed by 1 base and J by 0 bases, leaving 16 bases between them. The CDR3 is CASSLVGRGMSSYEQYF. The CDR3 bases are TGTGCCAGCAGCTTAGTAGGTAGGGGCATGAGCTCCTACGAGCAGTACTTC.